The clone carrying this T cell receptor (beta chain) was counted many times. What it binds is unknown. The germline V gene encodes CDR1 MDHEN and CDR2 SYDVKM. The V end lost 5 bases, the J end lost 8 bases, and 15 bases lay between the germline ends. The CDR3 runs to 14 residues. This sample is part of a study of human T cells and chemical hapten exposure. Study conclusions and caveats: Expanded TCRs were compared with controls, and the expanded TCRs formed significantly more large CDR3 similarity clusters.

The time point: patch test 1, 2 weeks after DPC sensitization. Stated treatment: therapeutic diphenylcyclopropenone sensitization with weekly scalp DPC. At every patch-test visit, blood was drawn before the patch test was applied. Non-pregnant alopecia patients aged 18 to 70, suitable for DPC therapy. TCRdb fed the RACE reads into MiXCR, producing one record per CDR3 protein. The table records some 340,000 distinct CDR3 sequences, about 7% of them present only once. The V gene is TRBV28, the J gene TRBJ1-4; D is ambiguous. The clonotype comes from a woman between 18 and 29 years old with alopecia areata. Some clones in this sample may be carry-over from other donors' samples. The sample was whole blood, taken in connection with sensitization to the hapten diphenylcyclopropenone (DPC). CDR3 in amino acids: CASSPTRVGEKLFF. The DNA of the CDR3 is TGTGCCAGCAGTCCGACAAGGGTAGGAGAAAAACTGTTTTTT.